This TCR beta chain was sequenced in a study of blood T cell repertoires in COVID-19. Study context: The United States, Italy and Spain supplied acute and convalescent COVID-19 samples.

In its sample, this clone was seen a few times. Clones were sequenced by immunoSEQ multiplex PCR, and TCRdb holds only the in-frame ones, with some missing. The sample lists more than 200,000 clones; 80% to 90% were seen once. Germline V gene lookup returns CDR1 MDHEN and CDR2 SYDVKM. This CDR3 is built from 15 residues. Trimming stripped 7 bases from V and 4 bases from J, with 16 bases between. This receptor was taken from a man aged 45 to 65 with acute or convalescent COVID-19. Sequenced sample: peripheral blood. V is TRBV28 and J is TRBJ2-2; possibly TRBD1 for D (7 bases). CDR3 sequence reads: CASTQGGRGTGELFF. CDR3 bases: TGTGCCAGCACCCAGGGGGGACGGGGCACCGGGGAGCTGTTTTTT.